Presented here are 10 T cell receptor beta chains from one specimen sequenced in a study of cytomegalovirus exposure and HLA in healthy donors. The PCR ran on 60 Vbeta and 13 Jbeta primers. The table came from immunoSEQ multiplex PCR; TCRdb's copy has only in-frame clones and leaves some out. In the table there are roughly 170,000 clones, 80% of which are singletons. Sequenced sample: PBMCs. The receptors shown here come from a man aged 25-45 years in good health and CMV-seronegative.

This clone came up a few times. The chain uses TRBV11-2 and TRBJ1-4, with TRBD1 matching over 7 bases. Germline lookup yields CDR1 SGHAT and CDR2 FQNNGV. The CDR3 runs to 18 residues. The V and J ends lost 1 base and 1 base, in that order; junction bases with no gene match: 9. The CDR3 DNA reads as TGTGCCAGCAGCTTAGTAATCAGGGGGAGTCGAACTAATGAAAAACTGTTTTTT. The encoded protein is CASSLVIRGSRTNEKLFF. The whole variable domain, remainder taken from reference TRBV11-2 and TRBJ1-4, is EAGVAQSPRYKIIEKRQSVAFWCNPISGHATLYWYQQILGQGPKLLIQFQNNGVVDDSQLPKDRFSAERLKGVDSTLKIQPAKLEDSAVYLCASSLVIRGSRTNEKLFFGSGTQLSVL.

The V call is TRBV30, the J call TRBJ1-5, with 7 bases lining up with TRBD1. CDR1 GTSNPN and CDR2 SVGIG come from the germline V gene (reference sequence). J gave up 3 bases and V 5 bases, and 4 bases lay outside the gene matches. The CDR3 covers 13 residues. The CDR3 coding sequence is TGTGCCTGGCGGGACAGCCTCAATCAGCCCCAGCATTTT. It translates to CAWRDSLNQPQHF.

This clone was recorded a few times. V usage is TRBV28 and J usage is TRBJ1-6; 11 bases are shared with TRBD1. The CDR3 has 19 residues. Germline V gene lookup returns CDR1 MDHEN and CDR2 SYDVKM. Trimming cost V 5 bases and J 0 bases; bases outside gene matches: 9. In nucleotides, the CDR3 is TGTGCCAGCAGTCCATCGGGACAGGGGGGATCCTCCTATAATTCACCCCTCCACTTT. Its protein product is CASSPSGQGGSSYNSPLHF.

The chain uses TRBV28 and TRBJ1-5; D remains unclear. Germline V gene lookup returns CDR1 MDHEN and CDR2 SYDVKM. Trimming cost V 6 bases and J 5 bases, with 17 bases left between them. This CDR3 has 15 residues. The CDR3: CASSLIPGYDQPQHF. Written as DNA, the CDR3 is TGTGCCAGCAGCCTCATCCCGGGGTACGATCAGCCCCAGCATTTT. Based on the CDR3 plus reference TRBV28 and TRBJ1-5, the full variable domain is DVKVTQSSRYLVKRTGEKVFLECVQDMDHENMFWYRQDPGLGLRLIYFSYDVKMKEKGDIPEGYSVSREKKERFSLILESASTNQTSMYLCASSLIPGYDQPQHFGDGTRLSIL.

CDR3 DNA: TGTGCCAGCAGTTTGTCGACTAGCGGGGGCCTCTACGAGCAGTACTTC. This translates into CASSLSTSGGLYEQYF. The chain carries TRBV28 and TRBJ2-7; 12 bases fit TRBD2. Germline V gene data show CDR1 as MDHEN and CDR2 as SYDVKM. CDR3 length: 16 residues. V lost 3 bases and J lost 3; bases outside the gene matches: 6.

The chain links TRBV2 to TRBJ2-2; D perhaps matches TRBD1 (5 bases). In germline, CDR1 is SNHLY, CDR2 FYNNEI. V shed 6 bases and J shed 5 bases, with 16 bases lying between them. CDR3 length: 15 residues. DNA of the CDR3: TGTGCCAGCAGCCAGGGTCCAGGTGGGACCGGGGAGCTGTTTTTT. Translating gives CASSQGPGGTGELFF.

The CDR3 DNA follows: TGTGCCAGCAGTTCTGCCGGGGGGCCAACTAATGAAAAACTGTTTTTT. Translating gives CASSSAGGPTNEKLFF. The gene calls are TRBV27 and TRBJ1-4; TRBD1 is a possible D gene (6 bases). The CDR3 is 16 amino acids. Germline CDR1 and CDR2: MNHEY and SMNVEV (reference sequence). Trimming left V 4 bases short and J 0 bases short, with 12 bases between.

The chain recombines TRBV7-3 with TRBJ2-7; D remains ambiguous. Germline CDR1 is SGHTA and CDR2 is FQGTGA. V lost 6 bases and J lost 4, with 16 bases in between. The CDR3 is 14 residues long. CDR3 in amino acids: CASRPLGDKYEQYF. For the CDR3, the DNA is TGTGCCAGCAGGCCATTGGGCGACAAATACGAGCAGTACTTC.

This chain joins TRBV15 and TRBJ2-5; possible D gene TRBD2, 6 bases. Germline CDR1 reads LNHNV; CDR2 reads YYDKDF (reference sequence). This CDR3 is built from 15 residues. V was clipped by 5 bases and J by 5 bases, with 18 bases between them. The CDR3 sequence: CATSARGGYGETQYF. The CDR3, as DNA: TGTGCCACCAGCGCCCGAGGAGGGTACGGCGAGACCCAGTACTTC.

J is TRBJ1-4 and V is TRBV7-2; maybe TRBD1 (5 bases). This CDR3 spans 14 amino acids. The germline V gene encodes CDR1 SGHTA and CDR2 FQGNSA. The V and J ends lost 5 bases and 10 bases respectively, with 17 bases between them. The CDR3 protein is CASSTQVLGRKLFF. In DNA, the CDR3 is TGTGCCAGCAGCACACAGGTCCTCGGTAGAAAACTGTTTTTT.